One and the same sample provided the 11 T cell receptor beta chains below, sequenced in a study of T cell repertoires in cytomegalovirus infection. TCRdb re-derived calls from the reads in MiXCR, one entry per CDR3 protein. Here the sample spans approximately 500,000 distinct CDR3 sequences, about 17% being singletons. Sequences were obtained from CD8+ T cells from PBMCs. The receptors derive from a human donor in good health (CMV status not recorded). Some clones in this sample may be carry-over from other donors' samples.

This clonotype was seen a handful of times. V is TRBV28 and J is TRBJ2-5, with TRBD2 matching over 10 bases. J was trimmed by 5 bases and V by 4 bases; bases with no gene match: 10. Per the germline V gene, CDR1 is MDHEN and CDR2 is SYDVKM. This CDR3 is 16 amino acids long. Here the CDR3 DNA reads TGTGCCAGCAGTTCCGTCCAGACTAGCGGGTTGGAGACCCAGTACTTC. Encoded protein: CASSSVQTSGLETQYF.

As regards this clonotype: Since no conserved phenylalanine or tryptophan closes the CDR3, a read error is the likely cause. The chain has TRBV27 and TRBJ2-7; no reliable D call. CDR3 length: 12 amino acids. Trimming pared 6 bases from V and 0 bases from J, leaving 6 bases between. Germline loops: CDR1 MNHEY, CDR2 SMNVEV (reference sequence). This CDR3 reads CASRQSSYEQYL. The CDR3 DNA reads TGTGCCAGCAGGCAGAGCTCCTACGAGCAGTACCTC.

This clonotype was observed a handful of times. The DNA is left out, because the CDR3 cannot be placed on it with certainty; the CDR3 is given as TCRdb lists it. The chain recombines TRBV6-4 with TRBJ1-2. CDR1 is MRHNA, CDR2 SNTAGT, per germline. 12 amino acids form the CDR3, both terminal residues included. This CDR3 is CASSDFRGGYTF.

This clonotype came up many times. The gene calls are TRBV28 and TRBJ2-5; D unresolved. This CDR3 comprises 14 residues. Trimming removed 3 bases at V and 3 bases at J, with 11 bases between. Germline-derived CDR1 and CDR2 are MDHEN and SYDVKM. CDR3 DNA sequence: TGTGCCAGCAGTTTTATGGCAGAAGAAGAGACCCAGTACTTC. Its translation is CASSFMAEEETQYF.

A note on this clonotype: A much larger clone is a single base away; this may be a read error. Here the CDR3 omits its conserved ending phenylalanine or tryptophan, so a read error is the likely source. As DNA, the CDR3 is TGCAGTGCTAGATCCCGGGTCGGCGGGAGGCAAGAGACCCAGTACTTA. This codes for CSARSRVGGRQETQYL. The rearrangement joins TRBV20-1 to TRBJ2-5; 8 bases map to TRBD2. V was clipped by 2 bases and J by 2 bases; unmatched bases: 10. This CDR3 is built from 16 residues. Germline values: CDR1 DFQATT, CDR2 SNEGSKA (reference sequence).

The gene calls are TRBV27 and TRBJ1-5; 11 positions agree with TRBD1. This CDR3 spans 19 amino acids. With 3 bases clipped from V and 2 bases from J, the junction kept 12 bases outside the gene matches. Per the germline V gene, CDR1 is MNHEY and CDR2 is SMNVEV (reference sequence). CDR3: CASSFLGWTGGGGNQPQHF. The DNA for the CDR3 is TGTGCCAGCAGTTTCTTAGGGTGGACAGGGGGCGGAGGCAATCAGCCCCAGCATTTT.

The sample holds a few counts of this clonotype. The rearrangement links TRBV19 to TRBJ1-5, with 7 bases aligning to TRBD1. The CDR3 runs 14 residues. The germline CDR1 and CDR2 sequences are LNHDA and SQIVND (reference sequence). The trim removed 6 bases at V and 3 bases at J, leaving 5 bases unmatched. The CDR3 DNA reads as TGTGCCAGTAGCAAAGACAGGGTCAATCAGCCCCAGCATTTT. Translation gives CASSKDRVNQPQHF.

This clonotype was detected a few times. The V call is TRBV27, the J call TRBJ1-2, with 7 bases identical to TRBD1. This CDR3 is built from 11 residues. Germline V gene lookup returns CDR1 MNHEY and CDR2 SMNVEV (reference sequence). V shed 10 bases and J 8 bases; nucleotides not matched to a gene: 7. The CDR3 DNA follows: TGTGCCACCAGAGACAGGGCGGGCTACACCTTC. Encoded protein: CATRDRAGYTF.

Comments on this clonotype: Possible read error: a much larger clone is one base away. This CDR3 fails to terminate in the conserved phenylalanine or tryptophan, so it likely reflects a read error. This chain uses TRBV11-2 with TRBJ2-7, with D maybe TRBD2 (7 bases). V lost 5 bases and J 0 bases, leaving 14 bases between the germline ends. The CDR3 covers 15 residues. Germline CDR1 and CDR2: SGHAT and FQNNGV. The chain's CDR3 is CASSPQRGASYEQYL. CDR3 bases: TGTGCCAGCAGCCCTCAACGGGGGGCCTCCTACGAGCAGTACTTA.

This clonotype was seen ten or more times. V and J are TRBV5-1 and TRBJ1-3; D remains ambiguous. The CDR3 is 14 residues long. V was cut by 2 bases and J by 0 bases, with 6 bases left in between. Germline assignment: CDR1 SGHRS and CDR2 YFSETQ. The CDR3, as DNA: TGCGCCAGCAGCTTCGCGGGCTCTGGAAACACCATATATTTT. Translating it yields CASSFAGSGNTIYF. The full variable domain, with the rest looked up from reference TRBV5-1 and TRBJ1-3, is KAGVTQTPRYLIKTRGQQVTLSCSPISGHRSVSWYQQTPGQGLQFLFEYFSETQRNKGNFPGRFSGRQFSNSRSEMNVSTLELGDSALYLCASSFAGSGNTIYFGEGSWLTVV.

In its sample, this clonotype was seen a few times. DNA for the CDR3: TGCAGTGCTCCCTCGACTAGCGGGAGGGTTGATGAGCAGTTCTTC. Its protein is CSAPSTSGRVDEQFF. This chain uses TRBV20-1 with TRBJ2-1; TRBD2 matches at 14 bases. The CDR3 has 15 residues. With 5 bases clipped from V and 8 bases from J, the junction kept 8 bases outside the gene matches. Per the germline V gene, CDR1 is DFQATT and CDR2 is SNEGSKA (reference sequence).